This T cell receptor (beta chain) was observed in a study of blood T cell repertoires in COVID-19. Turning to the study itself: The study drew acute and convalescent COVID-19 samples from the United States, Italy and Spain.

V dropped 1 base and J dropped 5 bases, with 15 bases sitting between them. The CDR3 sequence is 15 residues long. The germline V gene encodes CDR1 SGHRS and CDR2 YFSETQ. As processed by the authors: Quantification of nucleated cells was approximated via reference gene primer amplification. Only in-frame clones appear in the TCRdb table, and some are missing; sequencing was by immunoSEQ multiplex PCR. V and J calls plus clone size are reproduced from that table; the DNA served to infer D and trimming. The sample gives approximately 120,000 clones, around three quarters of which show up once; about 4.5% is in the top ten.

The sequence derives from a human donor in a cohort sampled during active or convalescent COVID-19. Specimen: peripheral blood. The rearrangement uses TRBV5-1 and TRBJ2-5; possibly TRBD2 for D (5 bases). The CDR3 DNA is TGCGCCAGCAGCTTGAGGGCCTCCGGGATGGAGACCCAGTACTTC. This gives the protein CASSLRASGMETQYF.